Detailed here is one T cell receptor beta chain. As yet, its antigen is unknown. Described time point: patch test 1, 2 weeks after DPC sensitization. Specified treatment: therapeutic diphenylcyclopropenone sensitization with weekly scalp DPC. TCRdb reprocessed the RACE reads via MiXCR and lists one record per CDR3 protein. Altogether about 340,000 distinct CDR3 sequences are present, roughly 6.9% being singletons, with the ten largest covering approximately 8.9%. The data originate from a study of human T cells and chemical hapten exposure. Study-wide findings and caveats: There was alopecia in the donors, so their immune response may differ from that of healthy people.

Germline assignment: CDR1 SNHLY and CDR2 FYNNEI. The CDR3 sequence is 13 residues long. V was cut by 3 bases and J by 4 bases, with 9 bases left in between. The chain combines TRBV2 with TRBJ1-2; no clear D gene. Sequenced material: whole blood, taken in connection with sensitization to the hapten diphenylcyclopropenone (DPC). The clonotype originates from a young woman with alopecia areata. Some clones in this sample may be carry-over from other donors' samples. CDR3 sequence: CASSEAVRYGYTF. CDR3 bases: TGTGCCAGCAGTGAGGCAGTTCGCTATGGCTACACCTTC.